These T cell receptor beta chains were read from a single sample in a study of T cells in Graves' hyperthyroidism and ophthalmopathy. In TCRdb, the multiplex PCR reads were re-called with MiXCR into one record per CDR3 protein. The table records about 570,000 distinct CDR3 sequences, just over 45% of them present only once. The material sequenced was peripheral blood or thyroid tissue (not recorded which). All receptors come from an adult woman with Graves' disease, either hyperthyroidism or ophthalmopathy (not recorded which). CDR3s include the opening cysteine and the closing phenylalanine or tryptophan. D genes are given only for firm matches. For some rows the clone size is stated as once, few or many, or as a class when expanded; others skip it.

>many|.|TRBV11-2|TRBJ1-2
CASSPRAGNYGYTF
TGTGCCAGCAGCCCCCGTGCAGGAAACTATGGCTACACCTTC
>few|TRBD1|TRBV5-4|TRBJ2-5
CASSRNGQGQEAQYF
TGTGCCAGCAGCAGAAACGGACAGGGACAAGAGGCCCAGTACTTC
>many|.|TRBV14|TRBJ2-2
CASSMRGNRAGELFF
TGTGCCAGCAGCATGAGAGGGAATCGGGCCGGGGAGCTGTTTTTT
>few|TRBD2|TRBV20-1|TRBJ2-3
CSAILAAGTDTQYF
TGCAGTGCCATACTAGCGGCGGGCACAGATACGCAGTATTTT
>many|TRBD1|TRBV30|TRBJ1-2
CAWSVGAGGLHGYTF
TGTGCCTGGAGTGTAGGTGCAGGGGGCCTACATGGCTACACCTTC
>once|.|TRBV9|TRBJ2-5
CASSSAIGGKETQYF
TGTGCCAGCAGCAGTGCTATTGGCGGAAAAGAGACCCAGTACTTC
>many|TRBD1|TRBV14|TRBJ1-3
CASSQLMAGQSTIYF
TGTGCCAGCAGCCAACTCATGGCGGGACAGTCGACCATATATTTT
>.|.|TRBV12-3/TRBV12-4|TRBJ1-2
CASSSPGQNTDGYTF
TGTGCCAGCAGTTCGCCGGGCCAAAACACGGATGGCTACACCTTC
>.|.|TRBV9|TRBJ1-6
CASSPLAGNSPLHF
TGTGCCAGCAGCCCACTAGCGGGCAATTCACCCCTCCACTTT
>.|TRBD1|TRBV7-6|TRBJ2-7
CASSERTGTGNSYEQYF
TGTGCCAGCAGCGAACGTACCGGGACAGGGAACTCCTACGAGCAGTACTTC
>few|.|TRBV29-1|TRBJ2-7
CSVVGLSYEQYF
TGCAGCGTTGTGGGGCTGAGCTACGAGCAGTACTTC
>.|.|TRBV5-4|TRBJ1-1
CASRAGTNTEAFF
TGTGCCAGCAGGGCGGGGACCAACACTGAAGCTTTCTTT
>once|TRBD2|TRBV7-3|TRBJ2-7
CASTLRDYTGELYF
TGTGCCAGCACCCTAAGGGACTACACCGGGGAGCTGTACTTC
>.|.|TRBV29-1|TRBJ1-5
CSFGRFAQPQHF
TGCAGCTTCGGTAGATTCGCTCAGCCCCAGCATTTT
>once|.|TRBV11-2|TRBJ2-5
CASSLAGRQPQYF
TGTGCCAGCAGCTTAGCCGGTAGACAGCCCCAGTACTTC
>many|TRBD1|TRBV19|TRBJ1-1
CASTGTVEAFF
TGTGCCAGTACCGGGACAGTTGAAGCTTTCTTT
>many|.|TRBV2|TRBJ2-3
CASRGYDDTQYF
TGTGCCAGCAGGGGGTACGACGATACGCAGTATTTT
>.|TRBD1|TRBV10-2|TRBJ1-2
CARSEGTGGGYTF
TGCGCCAGGTCGGAGGGGACAGGGGGTGGCTACACCTTC
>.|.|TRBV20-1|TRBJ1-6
CSARGRADRESPLHF
TGCAGTGCTAGAGGCAGGGCGGACCGAGAATCACCCCTCCACTTT
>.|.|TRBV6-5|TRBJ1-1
CASGSGYMNTEAFF
TGTGCTAGCGGTTCCGGGTACATGAACACTGAAGCTTTCTTT
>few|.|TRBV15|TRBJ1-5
CATSRGVRPETQHF
TGTGCCACCAGCAGAGGGGTCCGACCAGAGACCCAGCATTTT
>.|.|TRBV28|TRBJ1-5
CASSLYWDGNQPQHF
TGTGCCAGCAGCCTGTACTGGGATGGCAATCAGCCCCAGCATTTT
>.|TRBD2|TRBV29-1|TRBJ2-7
CSVAPSGGYEQYF
TGCAGCGTCGCCCCTAGCGGGGGTTACGAGCAGTACTTC
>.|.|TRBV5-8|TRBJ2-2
CASSLASSTGELFF
TGTGCCAGCAGCTTGGCGTCATCAACCGGGGAGCTGTTTTTT
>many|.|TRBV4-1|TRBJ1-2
CASSLDRAGYGYTF
TGCGCCAGCAGCCTCGACAGAGCTGGCTATGGCTACACCTTC
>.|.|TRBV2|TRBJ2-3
CASSGVEDPDTQYF
TGTGCCAGCAGTGGTGTTGAGGATCCAGATACGCAGTATTTT
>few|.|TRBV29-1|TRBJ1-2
CSVDDPFSEYGYTF
TGCAGCGTTGACGACCCCTTTTCCGAATATGGCTACACCTTC
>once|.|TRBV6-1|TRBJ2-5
CASSEQIKRTQYF
TGTGCCAGCAGTGAACAAATCAAGAGGACCCAGTACTTC
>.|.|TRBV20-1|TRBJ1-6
CSARGQLFNSPLHF
TGCAGTGCTAGAGGACAGCTTTTTAATTCACCCCTCCACTTT
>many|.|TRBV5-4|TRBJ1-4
CASSFTGRLDEKLFF
TGTGCCAGCAGCTTCACTGGGCGTCTAGATGAAAAACTGTTTTTT
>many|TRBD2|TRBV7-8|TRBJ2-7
CASSQREGLDEQYF
TGTGCCAGCAGCCAGCGGGAGGGCCTGGACGAGCAGTACTTC
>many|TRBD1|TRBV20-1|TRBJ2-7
CSAKRTGDLDEQYF
TGCAGTGCTAAAAGGACAGGGGACCTGGACGAGCAGTACTTC
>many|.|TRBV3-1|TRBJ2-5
CASSQVSGTPRAQYF
TGTGCCAGCAGCCAAGTGTCGGGGACGCCTCGAGCCCAGTACTTC
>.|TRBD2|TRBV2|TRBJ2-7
CASTLGLVSDEQYF
TGTGCCAGCACCCTGGGACTAGTGAGCGACGAGCAGTACTTC